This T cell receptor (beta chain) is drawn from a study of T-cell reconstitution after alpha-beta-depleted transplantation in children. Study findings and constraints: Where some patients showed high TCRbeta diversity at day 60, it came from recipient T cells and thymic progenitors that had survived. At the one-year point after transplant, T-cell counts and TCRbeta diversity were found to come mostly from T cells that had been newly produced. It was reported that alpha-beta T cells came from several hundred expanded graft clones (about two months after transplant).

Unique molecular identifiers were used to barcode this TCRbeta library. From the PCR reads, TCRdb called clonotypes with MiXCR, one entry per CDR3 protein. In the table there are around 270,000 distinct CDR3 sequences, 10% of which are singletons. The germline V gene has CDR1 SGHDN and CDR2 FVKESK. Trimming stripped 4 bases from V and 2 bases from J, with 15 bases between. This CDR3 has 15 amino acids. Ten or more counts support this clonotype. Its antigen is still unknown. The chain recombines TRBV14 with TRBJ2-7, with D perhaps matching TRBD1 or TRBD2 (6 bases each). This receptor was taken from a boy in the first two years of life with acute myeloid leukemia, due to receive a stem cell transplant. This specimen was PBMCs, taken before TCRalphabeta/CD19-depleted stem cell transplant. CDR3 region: CASSLTGGETYEQYF. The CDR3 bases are TGTGCCAGCAGCCTGACAGGCGGGGAAACCTACGAGCAGTACTTC. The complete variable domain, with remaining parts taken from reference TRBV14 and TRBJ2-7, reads EAGVTQFPSHSVIEKGQTVTLRCDPISGHDNLYWYRRVMGKEIKFLLHFVKESKQDESGMPNNRFLAERTGGTYSTLKVQPAELEDSGVYFCASSLTGGETYEQYFGPGTRLTVT.